A selection of T cell receptor beta chains follows, all from one sample in a study of T cell responses to AZD1222 COVID-19 vaccine. TCRdb keeps only in-frame clones here, not all; method: immunoSEQ multiplex PCR. The repertoire holds about 170,000 clones, with 85% to 95% as singletons. The material was peripheral blood, obtained on day 0 of AZD1222 vaccination. The receptor source for this set is an adult in good health. CDR3s include the opening cysteine and the closing phenylalanine or tryptophan. D genes are given only for firm matches. Not every row has a clone size; where given, it reads once, few, many or a size class.

D gene	J gene	clone size	V gene	CDR3 length	CDR3 protein	CDR3 DNA
TRBD2	TRBJ2-4	.	TRBV5-1	17	CASSHRDYPSQSNIQYF	TGCGCCAGCAGCCACCGGGACTACCCGTCTCAGTCAAACATTCAGTACTTC
TRBD1	TRBJ1-4	.	TRBV5-1	14	CASSISGGREKLFF	TGCGCCAGCAGCATATCAGGGGGTAGAGAAAAACTGTTTTTT
.	TRBJ1-1	few	TRBV5-1	15	CASSSNRLLNTEAFF	TGCGCCAGCAGCTCAAATCGACTTTTGAACACTGAAGCTTTCTTT
TRBD1	TRBJ1-2	.	TRBV13	14	CASSRIQGNYGYTF	TGTGCCAGCAGCCGCATACAGGGGAACTATGGCTACACCTTC
.	TRBJ2-5	.	TRBV18	14	CASSFKVLEETQYF	TGTGCCAGCTCATTTAAGGTACTCGAGGAGACCCAGTACTTC
TRBD2	TRBJ2-7	.	TRBV4-2	14	CASSHLTSGGEQYF	TGTGCCAGCAGCCATTTGACTAGCGGTGGCGAGCAGTACTTC
.	TRBJ1-2	.	TRBV27	15	CASSPSTDLYYGYTF	TGTGCCAGCAGCCCATCGACAGACCTCTACTATGGCTACACCTTC
TRBD1	TRBJ1-2	.	TRBV10-2	14	CASSEGQGARGYTF	TGCGCCAGCAGTGAGGGGCAGGGGGCGCGTGGCTACACCTTC
.	TRBJ2-1	once	TRBV28	16	CATGPFLEPGYNEQFF	TGTGCCACCGGACCCTTTCTGGAGCCAGGGTACAATGAGCAGTTCTTC
TRBD1	TRBJ1-1	.	TRBV19	15	CASSITQGVDTEAFF	TGTGCCAGTAGTATCACACAGGGGGTGGACACTGAAGCTTTCTTT
TRBD1	TRBJ1-1	once	TRBV5-1	14	CASSTDRAGTEAFF	TGCGCCAGCAGCACCGACAGGGCGGGAACTGAAGCTTTCTTT
.	TRBJ2-7	.	TRBV4-1	14	CASSQGLGLYEQYF	TGCGCCAGCAGCCAAGGGCTAGGCCTCTACGAGCAGTACTTC
.	TRBJ2-5	.	TRBV19	13	CASSATHQETQYF	TGTGCCAGTAGTGCGACACACCAAGAGACCCAGTACTTC
.	TRBJ2-7	.	TRBV6-5	11	CASVLLNEQYF	TGTGCCAGTGTACTGCTCAACGAGCAGTACTTC
.	TRBJ2-2	.	TRBV5-6	19	CASSLGPGQLIVNTGELFF	TGTGCCAGCAGCTTGGGTCCGGGACAATTAATCGTGAACACCGGGGAGCTGTTTTTT
.	TRBJ2-7	.	TRBV28	12	CASSLGSYEQYF	TGTGCCAGCAGTTTAGGGTCCTACGAGCAGTACTTC
.	TRBJ1-5	.	TRBV6-2/TRBV6-3	14	CASSTGPLNQPQHF	TGTGCCAGCAGTACGGGCCCTTTGAATCAGCCCCAGCATTTT
.	TRBJ2-2	.	TRBV11-2	15	CASSLGQAVTGELFF	TGTGCCAGCAGCTTAGGTCAGGCCGTTACCGGGGAGCTGTTTTTT
.	TRBJ1-4	.	TRBV7-9	13	CASSLMGAEELFF	TGTGCCAGCAGCCTTATGGGGGCAGAGGAACTGTTTTTT